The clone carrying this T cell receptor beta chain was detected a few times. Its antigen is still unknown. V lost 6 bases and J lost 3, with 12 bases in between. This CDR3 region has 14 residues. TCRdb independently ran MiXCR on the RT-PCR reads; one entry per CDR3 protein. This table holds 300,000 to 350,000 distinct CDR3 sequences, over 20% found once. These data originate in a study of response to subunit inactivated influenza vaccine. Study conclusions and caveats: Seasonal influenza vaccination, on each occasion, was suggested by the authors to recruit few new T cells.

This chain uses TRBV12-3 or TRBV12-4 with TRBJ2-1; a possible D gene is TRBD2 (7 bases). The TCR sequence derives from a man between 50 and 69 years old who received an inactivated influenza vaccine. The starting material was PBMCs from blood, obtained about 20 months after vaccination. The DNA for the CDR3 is TGTGCCAGCAGCTACGGGGGGCGCTACAATGAGCAGTTCTTC. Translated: CASSYGGRYNEQFF.